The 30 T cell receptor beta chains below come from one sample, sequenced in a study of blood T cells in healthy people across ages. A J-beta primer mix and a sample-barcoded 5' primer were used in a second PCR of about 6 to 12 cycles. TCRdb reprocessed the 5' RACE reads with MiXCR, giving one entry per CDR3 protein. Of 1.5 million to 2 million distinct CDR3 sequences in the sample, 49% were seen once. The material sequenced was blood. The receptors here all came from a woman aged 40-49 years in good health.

CDR3 amino acids: CASSGPAGDPYNEQFF. The DNA for the CDR3 is TGTGCCAGCAGCGGCCCAGCGGGGGACCCCTACAATGAGCAGTTCTTC. This rearrangement joins TRBV9 to TRBJ2-1; 8 bases map to TRBD2. This CDR3 has 16 residues. V shed 3 bases, J shed 2 bases, and the junction held 7 bases outside the gene matches. Germline CDR1 is SGDLS and CDR2 is YYNGEE.

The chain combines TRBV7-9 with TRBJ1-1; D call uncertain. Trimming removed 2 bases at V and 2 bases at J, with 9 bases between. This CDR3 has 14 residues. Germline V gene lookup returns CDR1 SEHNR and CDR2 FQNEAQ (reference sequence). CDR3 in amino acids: CASSLLQPNTEAFF. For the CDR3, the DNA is TGTGCCAGCAGCTTACTCCAACCTAACACTGAAGCTTTCTTT.

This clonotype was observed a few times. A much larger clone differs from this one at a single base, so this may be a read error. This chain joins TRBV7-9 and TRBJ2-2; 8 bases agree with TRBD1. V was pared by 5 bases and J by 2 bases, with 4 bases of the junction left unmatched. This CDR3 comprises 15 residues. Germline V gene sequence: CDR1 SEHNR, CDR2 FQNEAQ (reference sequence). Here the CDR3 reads CASSQTGANTGELFF. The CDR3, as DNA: TGTGCCAGCAGCCAGACAGGGGCCAACACCGGGGAGCTGTTTTTT.

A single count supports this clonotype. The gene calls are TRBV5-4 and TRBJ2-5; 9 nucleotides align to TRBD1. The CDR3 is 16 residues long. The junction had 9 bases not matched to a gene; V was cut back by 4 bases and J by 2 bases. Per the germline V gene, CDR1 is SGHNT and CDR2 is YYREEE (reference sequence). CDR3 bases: TGTGCCAGCAGCCCGCACCCGGGACAGGGACAAGAGACCCAGTACTTC. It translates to CASSPHPGQGQETQYF.

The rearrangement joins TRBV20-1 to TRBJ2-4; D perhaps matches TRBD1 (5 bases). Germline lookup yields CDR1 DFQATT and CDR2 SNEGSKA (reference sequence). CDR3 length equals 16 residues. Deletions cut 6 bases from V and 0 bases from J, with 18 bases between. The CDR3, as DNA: TGCAGTGCCGCTCGACAGTCAGAGCTAGCCAAAAACATTCAGTACTTC. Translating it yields CSAARQSELAKNIQYF.

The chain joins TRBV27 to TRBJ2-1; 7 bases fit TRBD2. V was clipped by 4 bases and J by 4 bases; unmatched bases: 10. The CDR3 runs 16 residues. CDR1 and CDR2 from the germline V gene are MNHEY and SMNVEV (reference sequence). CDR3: CASSSIGGRFYNEQFF. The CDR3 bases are TGTGCCAGCAGTTCGATCGGGGGGAGATTTTACAATGAGCAGTTCTTC.

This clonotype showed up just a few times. This CDR3 reads CASSEGAGRTDTQYF. The CDR3 nucleotides are TGTGCCAGCAGTGAAGGAGCGGGGAGAACAGATACGCAGTATTTT. The chain couples TRBV6-1 to TRBJ2-3; 7 nucleotides agree with TRBD2. CDR1 and CDR2 (germline): MNHNS, SASEGT. The CDR3 runs 15 residues. J gave up 3 bases and V 1 base, and 4 bases lay outside the gene matches.

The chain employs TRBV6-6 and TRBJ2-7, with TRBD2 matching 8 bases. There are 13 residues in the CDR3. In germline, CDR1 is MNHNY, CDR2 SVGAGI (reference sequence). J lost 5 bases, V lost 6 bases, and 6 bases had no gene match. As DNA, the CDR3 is TGTGCCAGCAGCCCCTCCGGGGGGGACGAGCAGTACTTC. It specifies CASSPSGGDEQYF.

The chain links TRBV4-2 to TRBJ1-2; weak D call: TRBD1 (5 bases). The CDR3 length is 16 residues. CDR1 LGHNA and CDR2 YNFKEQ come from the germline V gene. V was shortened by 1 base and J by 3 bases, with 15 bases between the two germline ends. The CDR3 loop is CASSQGSGHADYGYTF. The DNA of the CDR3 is TGTGCCAGCAGCCAAGGGTCAGGGCATGCTGACTATGGCTACACCTTC.

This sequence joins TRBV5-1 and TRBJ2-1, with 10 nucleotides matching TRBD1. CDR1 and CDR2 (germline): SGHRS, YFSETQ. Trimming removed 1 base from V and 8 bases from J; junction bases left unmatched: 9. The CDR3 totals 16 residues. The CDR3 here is CASSLLGQGFIDEQFF. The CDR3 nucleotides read TGCGCCAGCAGCTTGTTGGGACAGGGGTTTATTGATGAGCAGTTCTTC.

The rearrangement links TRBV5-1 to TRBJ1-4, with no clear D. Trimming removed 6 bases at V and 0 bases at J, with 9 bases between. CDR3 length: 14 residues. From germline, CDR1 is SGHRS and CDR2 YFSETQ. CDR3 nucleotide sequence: TGCGCCAGCAAAGGGTCCACAACTAATGAAAAACTGTTTTTT. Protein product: CASKGSTTNEKLFF.

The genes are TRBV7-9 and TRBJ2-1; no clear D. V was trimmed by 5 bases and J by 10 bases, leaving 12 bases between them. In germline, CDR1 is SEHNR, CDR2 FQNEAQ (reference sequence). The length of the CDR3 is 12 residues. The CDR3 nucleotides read TGTGCCAGCAGCCCCCAAACCAGGGAGCAGTTCTTC. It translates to CASSPQTREQFF.

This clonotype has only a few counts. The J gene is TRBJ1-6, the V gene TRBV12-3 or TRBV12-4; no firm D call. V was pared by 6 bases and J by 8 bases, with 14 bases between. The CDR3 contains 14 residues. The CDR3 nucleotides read TGTGCCAGCAGCCCCGAAAGATTGGATTCACCCCTCCACTTT. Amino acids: CASSPERLDSPLHF.

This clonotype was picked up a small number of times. The CDR3, as DNA: TGTGCCAGCAGTCACTACAGGGTACAAGAGACCCAGTACTTC. Amino acid sequence: CASSHYRVQETQYF. This chain uses TRBV7-9 with TRBJ2-5, with D possibly being TRBD1 (6 bases). V lost 6 bases and J 2 bases, leaving 13 bases between the germline ends. Germline V gives CDR1 SEHNR, CDR2 FQNEAQ (reference sequence). The CDR3 has 14 residues. The complete variable domain, with remaining parts taken from reference TRBV7-9 and TRBJ2-5, reads DTGVSQNPRHKITKRGQNVTFRCDPISEHNRLYWYRQTLGQGPEFLTYFQNEAQLEKSRLLSDRFSAERPKGSFSTLEIQRTEQGDSAMYLCASSHYRVQETQYFGPGTRLLVL.

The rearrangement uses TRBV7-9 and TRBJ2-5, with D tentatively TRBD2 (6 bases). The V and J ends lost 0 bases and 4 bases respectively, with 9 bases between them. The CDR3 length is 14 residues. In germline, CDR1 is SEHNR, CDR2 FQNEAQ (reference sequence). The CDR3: CASSLAQEGETQYF. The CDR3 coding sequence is TGTGCCAGCAGCTTAGCCCAGGAGGGAGAGACCCAGTACTTC. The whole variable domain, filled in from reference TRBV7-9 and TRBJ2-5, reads DTGVSQNPRHKITKRGQNVTFRCDPISEHNRLYWYRQTLGQGPEFLTYFQNEAQLEKSRLLSDRFSAERPKGSFSTLEIQRTEQGDSAMYLCASSLAQEGETQYFGPGTRLLVL.

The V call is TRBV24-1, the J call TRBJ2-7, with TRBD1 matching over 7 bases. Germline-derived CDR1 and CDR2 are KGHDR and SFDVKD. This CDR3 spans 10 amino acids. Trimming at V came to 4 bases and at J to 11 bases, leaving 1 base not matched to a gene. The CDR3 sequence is CATSETGEYF. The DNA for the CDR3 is TGTGCCACCAGTGAAACAGGGGAGTACTTC.

The CDR3 nucleotides read TGCAGTGCTAGCGGCACCGGGACACGAGGGTTTCTCGATCAGCCCCAGCATTTT. Translating it yields CSASGTGTRGFLDQPQHF. This sequence joins TRBV20-1 and TRBJ1-5; tentatively, D is TRBD1 (6 bases). This CDR3 has 18 residues. Germline V CDR1 and CDR2: DFQATT, SNEGSKA (reference sequence). Trimming took off 3 bases at V and 5 bases at J, with 26 bases between the two ends.

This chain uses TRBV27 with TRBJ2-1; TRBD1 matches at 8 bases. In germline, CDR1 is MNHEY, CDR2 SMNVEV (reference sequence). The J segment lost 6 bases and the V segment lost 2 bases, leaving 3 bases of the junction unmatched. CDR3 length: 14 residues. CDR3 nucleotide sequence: TGTGCCAGCAGTTTACAGGGGGCTTCCAATGAGCAGTTCTTC. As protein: CASSLQGASNEQFF.

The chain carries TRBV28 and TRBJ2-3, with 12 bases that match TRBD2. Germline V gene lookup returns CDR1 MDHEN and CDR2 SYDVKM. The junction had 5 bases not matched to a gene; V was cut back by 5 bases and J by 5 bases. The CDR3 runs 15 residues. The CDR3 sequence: CASSPRTSGVDTQYF. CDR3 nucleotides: TGTGCCAGCAGTCCCCGGACTAGCGGGGTAGATACGCAGTATTTT.

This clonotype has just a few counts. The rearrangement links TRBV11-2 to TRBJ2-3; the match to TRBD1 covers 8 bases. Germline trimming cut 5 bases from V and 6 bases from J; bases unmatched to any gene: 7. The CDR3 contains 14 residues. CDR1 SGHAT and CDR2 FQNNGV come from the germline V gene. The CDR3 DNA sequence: TGTGCCAGCAGCCGATCTACAGGGGGGGATACGCAGTATTTT. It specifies CASSRSTGGDTQYF.

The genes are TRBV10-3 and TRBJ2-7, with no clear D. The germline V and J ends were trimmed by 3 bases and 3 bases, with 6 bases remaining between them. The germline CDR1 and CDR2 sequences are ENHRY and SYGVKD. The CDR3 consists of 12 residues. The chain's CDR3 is CAISEQNYEQYF. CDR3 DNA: TGTGCCATCAGTGAACAGAACTACGAGCAGTACTTC.

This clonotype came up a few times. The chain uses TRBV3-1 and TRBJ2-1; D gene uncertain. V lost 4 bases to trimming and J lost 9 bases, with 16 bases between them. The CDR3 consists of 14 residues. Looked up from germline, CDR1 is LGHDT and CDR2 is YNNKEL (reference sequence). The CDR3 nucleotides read TGTGCCAGCAGCCCCTACTCCCAGCCCAGTGAGCAGTTCTTC. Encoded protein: CASSPYSQPSEQFF.

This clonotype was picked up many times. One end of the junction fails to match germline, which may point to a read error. In DNA form, the CDR3 reads TGTGCCAGCAGCCACGTTGGGGAGACCCAGTACTTC. It is translated as CASSHVGETQYF. The rearrangement uses TRBV4-1 and TRBJ2-5, with D unclear. The CDR3 length is 12 residues. CDR1 and CDR2 (germline): MGHRA, YSYEKL.

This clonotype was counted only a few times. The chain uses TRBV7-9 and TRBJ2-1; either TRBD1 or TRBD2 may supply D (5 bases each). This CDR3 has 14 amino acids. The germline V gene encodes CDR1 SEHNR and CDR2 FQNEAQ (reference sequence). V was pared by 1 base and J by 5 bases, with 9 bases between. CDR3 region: CASSLVMGDNEQFF. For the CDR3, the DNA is TGTGCCAGCAGCTTAGTCATGGGGGACAATGAGCAGTTCTTC.

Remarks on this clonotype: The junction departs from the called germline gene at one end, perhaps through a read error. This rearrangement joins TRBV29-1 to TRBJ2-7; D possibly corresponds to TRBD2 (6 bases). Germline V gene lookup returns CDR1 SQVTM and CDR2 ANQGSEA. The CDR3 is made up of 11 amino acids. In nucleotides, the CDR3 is TGCAACGTTGAAGATCGGGGGAAGCAGTACTTC. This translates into CNVEDRGKQYF.

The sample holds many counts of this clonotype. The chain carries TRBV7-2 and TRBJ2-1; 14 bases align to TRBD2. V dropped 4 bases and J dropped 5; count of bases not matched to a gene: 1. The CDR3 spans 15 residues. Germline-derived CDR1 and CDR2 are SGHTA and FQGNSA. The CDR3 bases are TGTGCCAGCAGCTCGGGACTAGCGGGGGACAATGAGCAGTTCTTC. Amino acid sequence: CASSSGLAGDNEQFF.

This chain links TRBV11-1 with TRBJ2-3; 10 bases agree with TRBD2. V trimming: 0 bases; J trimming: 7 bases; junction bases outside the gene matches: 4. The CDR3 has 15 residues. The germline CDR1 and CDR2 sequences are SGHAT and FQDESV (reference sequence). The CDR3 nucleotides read TGTGCCAGCAGCTTAGCGCTAGCGGGGGAGTATACGCAGTATTTT. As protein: CASSLALAGEYTQYF.

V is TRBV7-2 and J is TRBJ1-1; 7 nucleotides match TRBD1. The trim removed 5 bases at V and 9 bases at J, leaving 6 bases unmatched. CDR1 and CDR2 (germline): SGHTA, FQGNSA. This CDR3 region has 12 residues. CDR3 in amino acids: CASSGPGQKAFF. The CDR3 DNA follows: TGTGCCAGCAGCGGCCCGGGACAGAAAGCTTTCTTT.

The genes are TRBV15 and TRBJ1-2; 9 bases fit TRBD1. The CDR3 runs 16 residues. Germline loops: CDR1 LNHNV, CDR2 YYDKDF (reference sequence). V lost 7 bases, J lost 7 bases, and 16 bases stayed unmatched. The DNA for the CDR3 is TGTGCCACCATCTCAAAAACCGGGACAGGGAAGGGTGGCTACACCTTC. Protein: CATISKTGTGKGGYTF. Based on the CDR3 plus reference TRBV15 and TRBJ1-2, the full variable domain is DAMVIQNPRYQVTQFGKPVTLSCSQTLNHNVMYWYQQKSSQAPKLLFHYYDKDFNNEADTPDNFQSRRPNTSFCFLDIRSPGLGDTAMYLCATISKTGTGKGGYTFGSGTRLTVV.

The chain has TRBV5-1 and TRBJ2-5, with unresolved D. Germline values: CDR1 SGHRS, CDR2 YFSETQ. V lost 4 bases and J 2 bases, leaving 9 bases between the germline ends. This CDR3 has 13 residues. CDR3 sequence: CASSTTIQETQYF. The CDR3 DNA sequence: TGCGCCAGCAGCACGACGATACAAGAGACCCAGTACTTC.